This TCR beta chain derives from a study of shared clonotypes between healthy human individuals. Study observations and caveats: Naive subsets generally had larger estimated richness than memory subsets.

Terminally differentiated effector memory CD45RA+ cells were excluded by CCR7 positive selection of CD45RO-negative cells. About this clone itself: Its target is unknown.

Repertoires were generated with immunoSEQ multiplex PCR, while TCRdb's copy carries only in-frame clones and drops some. The table lists about 2.1 million clones, about 93% of them singletons. The CDR3 has 15 amino acids. The germline V gene has CDR1 SGHTA and CDR2 FQGNSA. Deletions cut 1 base from V and 4 bases from J, with 14 bases between. The TCR was taken from a man aged 18 to 29 in good health. Some clones in this sample may be carry-over from other donors' samples. The chain uses TRBV7-2 and TRBJ2-7; possible D gene TRBD2, 6 bases. Sample: naive CD8+ T cells from PBMCs. The CDR3 sequence is CASSLEEGRLYEQYF. CDR3 nucleotide sequence: TGTGCCAGCAGCTTAGAGGAGGGACGCCTATACGAGCAGTACTTC.